These 28 T cell receptor beta chains were all obtained from the same sample, sequenced in a study of early T cells in non-severe SARS-CoV-2 infection. TCRdb re-derived calls from the 5' RACE reads in MiXCR, one entry per CDR3 protein. This table holds tens of thousands of distinct CDR3 sequences, about 4.6% found once. Sequencing was performed on whole blood, taken at baseline. Receptors originate from an adult who was a healthcare worker with PCR-confirmed SARS-CoV-2 infection or an uninfected control (not recorded which).

This clonotype occurred many times. The DNA of the CDR3 is TGTGCCAGCAGTGTAACCTATGGCTACACCTTC. Amino acids: CASSVTYGYTF. The V gene is TRBV2, the J gene TRBJ1-2; D not resolved. V lost 4 bases and J 4 bases, leaving 4 bases between the germline ends. The V gene's germline CDR1 is SNHLY and CDR2 FYNNEI. The CDR3 is 11 amino acids.

At least ten counts were recorded for this clonotype. CDR3 protein: CSVEVASNTGELFF. The CDR3 DNA sequence: TGCAGCGTTGAGGTAGCGTCTAACACCGGGGAGCTGTTTTTT. The rearrangement uses TRBV29-1 and TRBJ2-2; maybe TRBD2 (5 bases). Germline assignment: CDR1 SQVTM and CDR2 ANQGSEA. The CDR3 has 14 residues. The germline V and J ends were trimmed by 3 bases and 2 bases, with 10 bases remaining between them.

CDR3 residues: CASSPGGRLRSGANVLTF. DNA of the CDR3: TGTGCCAGCAGCCCAGGGGGCAGGTTGAGGTCTGGGGCCAACGTCCTGACTTTC. The chain has TRBV5-6 and TRBJ2-6, with TRBD1 identical over 8 bases. The length of the CDR3 is 18 residues. Germline V CDR1 and CDR2: SGHDT, YYEEEE. The V gene end was trimmed by 4 bases and the J gene end by 1 base; junction bases not matched to a gene: 10.

The sample holds many counts of this clonotype. The CDR3 DNA follows: TGTGCCAGCAGCCTTCTGCCGGGACTAGCGGTCGATGAGCAGTTCTTC. The encoded protein is CASSLLPGLAVDEQFF. The chain combines TRBV3-1 with TRBJ2-1; 11 bases are a match to TRBD2. Looked up from germline, CDR1 is LGHDT and CDR2 is YNNKEL (reference sequence). V dropped 4 bases and J dropped 8; count of bases not matched to a gene: 10. The CDR3 runs 16 residues.

This clonotype was seen more than once but under ten times. The chain uses TRBV27 and TRBJ2-1; 10 bases map to TRBD2. Per the germline V gene, CDR1 is MNHEY and CDR2 is SMNVEV (reference sequence). The ends lost 1 base at V and 0 bases at J; junction bases unmatched: 6. This CDR3 is built from 18 residues. The CDR3 here is CASSLFPSSGSSYNEQFF. In DNA, the CDR3 is TGTGCCAGCAGTTTATTCCCCTCTAGCGGGAGCTCCTACAATGAGCAGTTCTTC.

This clonotype has at least ten counts. The CDR3: CASNLEKGAYNEQFF. For the CDR3, the DNA is TGTGCCAGCAACCTGGAGAAGGGGGCTTACAATGAGCAGTTCTTC. The rearrangement links TRBV7-9 to TRBJ2-1; TRBD1 agrees at 7 bases. V shed 7 bases and J 4 bases; nucleotides not matched to a gene: 10. The germline V gene has CDR1 SEHNR and CDR2 FQNEAQ (reference sequence). The CDR3 is 15 residues long.

This clonotype was observed at least ten times. The chain is built from TRBV6-2 or TRBV6-3 and TRBJ2-1, with D perhaps TRBD1 (5 bases). The CDR3 length is 12 residues. Germline loops: CDR1 MNHEY, CDR2 SVGEGT. Trimming pared 2 bases from V and 10 bases from J, leaving 9 bases between. CDR3 loop: CASSYPTVEQFF. The CDR3 DNA sequence: TGTGCCAGCAGTTACCCGACAGTCGAGCAGTTCTTC.

This clonotype was recorded many times. This chain connects TRBV24-1 to TRBJ2-5; D perhaps matches TRBD1 (6 bases). Per germline, CDR1 KGHDR and CDR2 SFDVKD. This CDR3 region has 13 residues. Deletions cut 4 bases from V and 5 bases from J, with 10 bases between. The CDR3 region is CATSEQGRETQYF. The DNA for the CDR3 is TGTGCCACCAGTGAACAGGGACGGGAGACCCAGTACTTC.

The sample holds many counts of this clonotype. This chain joins TRBV9 and TRBJ2-7, with TRBD1 identical over 9 bases. V lost 3 bases and J lost 7; bases outside the gene matches: 5. The CDR3 runs to 13 residues. CDR1 and CDR2 from the germline V gene are SGDLS and YYNGEE. The CDR3 loop is CASSAVGTGEQYF. In DNA form, the CDR3 reads TGTGCCAGCAGCGCAGTGGGGACAGGGGAGCAGTACTTC.

This clonotype occurred many times. This sequence joins TRBV20-1 and TRBJ2-7; TRBD2 is a possible D gene (5 bases). The CDR3 covers 13 residues. Germline CDR1 is DFQATT and CDR2 is SNEGSKA (reference sequence). CDR3 sequence (DNA): TGCAGCCCCGGGATGGGGAGCTCCTACGAGCAGTACTTC. Protein: CSPGMGSSYEQYF.

This clonotype was recorded at least ten times. CDR3 loop: CASSRTPAEQYF. CDR3 sequence (DNA): TGTGCCAGCAGCCGTACCCCCGCAGAGCAGTACTTC. The rearrangement uses TRBV7-8 and TRBJ2-7; D remains unclear. The CDR3 runs 12 residues. CDR1 is SGHVS, CDR2 FQNEAQ, per germline. Deletions cut 5 bases from V and 7 bases from J, with 12 bases between.

This clonotype came up many times. For the CDR3, the DNA is TGTGCCAGCAGCTTAACGAGGGGACAGCCCCAGCATTTT. It yields the protein CASSLTRGQPQHF. J is TRBJ1-5 and V is TRBV7-3, with a possible D match to TRBD1 (5 bases). The CDR3 extends over 13 amino acids. V gave up 0 bases and J gave up 7 bases, with 7 bases separating them. Germline assignment: CDR1 SGHTA and CDR2 FQGTGA.

This clonotype was observed a handful of times. The V gene is TRBV19, the J gene TRBJ2-2; TRBD1 might be the D (5 bases). In germline, CDR1 is LNHDA, CDR2 SQIVND (reference sequence). The CDR3 consists of 13 residues. The ends were cut back, 7 bases at V and 12 bases at J, with 18 bases in the middle. CDR3 sequence (DNA): TGTGCCAGTAAGAACCCCCCTCCAGGGCAGCTGTTTTTT. Amino acids: CASKNPPPGQLFF.

This clonotype was observed at least ten times. The CDR3 reads CAIRGLGGGSDTQYF. The CDR3 coding sequence is TGTGCCATCAGGGGGCTGGGAGGGGGGTCAGATACGCAGTATTTT. This chain links TRBV10-3 with TRBJ2-3; D may be TRBD2 (7 bases). V was clipped by 6 bases and J by 4 bases, with 17 bases between them. The CDR3 is 15 residues long. The germline V gene has CDR1 ENHRY and CDR2 SYGVKD.

This clonotype was observed many times. The chain recombines TRBV7-2 with TRBJ1-5, with D uncertain. CDR1 and CDR2 from the germline V gene are SGHTA and FQGNSA. Between the trimmed V and J ends, which lost 1 base and 2 bases, there was a span of 6 bases. This CDR3 is built from 14 residues. CDR3 DNA sequence: TGTGCCAGCAGCTTAGTTGACGGCAATCAGCCCCAGCATTTT. It codes for CASSLVDGNQPQHF.

This clonotype was seen ten or more times. The CDR3 loop is CASSQDPVNTEAFF. The CDR3 region has the DNA TGCGCCAGCAGCCAAGACCCAGTGAACACTGAAGCTTTCTTT. This chain connects TRBV4-1 to TRBJ1-1, with D unresolved. The CDR3 runs 14 residues. Germline assignment: CDR1 MGHRA and CDR2 YSYEKL. V was clipped by 0 bases and J by 0 bases, with 5 bases between them.

By sample share, this clonotype is medium-sized (0.01 to 0.1%). The chain employs TRBV4-2 and TRBJ2-1; 9 bases line up with TRBD2. The CDR3 runs 15 residues. V gave up 3 bases and J gave up 10 bases; unmatched junction bases: 10. Germline V gene sequence: CDR1 LGHNA, CDR2 YNFKEQ. CDR3 protein: CASSQVEAGGREQFF. The CDR3 region has the DNA TGTGCCAGCAGCCAGGTGGAAGCGGGGGGCAGAGAGCAGTTCTTC.

Comment on this clonotype: This may arise from a read error, as a much more abundant clone is one base away. Written as DNA, the CDR3 is TGCAGCGCTGGCTCCGTGACGGATGCCTACGAGCAGTACTTC. Amino acid sequence: CSAGSVTDAYEQYF. The chain combines TRBV29-1 with TRBJ2-7; no clear D gene. V was trimmed by 7 bases and J by 2 bases, leaving 18 bases between them. This CDR3 is built from 14 residues. CDR1 and CDR2 from the germline V gene are SQVTM and ANQGSEA.

Ten or more counts support this clonotype. This chain connects TRBV30 to TRBJ1-1; TRBD1 might be the D (6 bases). The germline V and J ends were trimmed by 3 bases and 0 bases, with 20 bases remaining between them. The CDR3 runs 17 residues. Germline lookup yields CDR1 GTSNPN and CDR2 SVGIG (reference sequence). The CDR3 bases are TGTGCCTGGAGGAGACTGGACAGCAACAAGATGAACACTGAAGCTTTCTTT. Translated, it gives CAWRRLDSNKMNTEAFF.

In this sample, this clonotype turned up many times. The rearrangement joins TRBV7-9 to TRBJ2-1, with D possibly TRBD2 on 6 matching bases. Germline assignment: CDR1 SEHNR and CDR2 FQNEAQ (reference sequence). The ends were cut back, 7 bases at V and 1 base at J, with 20 bases in the middle. There are 17 residues in the CDR3. The CDR3 region is CASTPLGGGASYNEQFF. CDR3 bases: TGTGCCAGCACGCCCCTTGGCGGCGGGGCATCCTACAATGAGCAGTTCTTC.

The chain couples TRBV12-5 to TRBJ1-5; 8 nucleotides match TRBD1. CDR1 LGHNT and CDR2 FRNRAP come from the germline V gene. This CDR3 is built from 16 residues. V was clipped by 1 base and J by 1 base; unmatched bases: 3. This CDR3 is CASGLARTGSNQPQHF. The CDR3 nucleotides read TGTGCTAGTGGTTTGGCCCGGACAGGGAGCAATCAGCCCCAGCATTTT. The whole variable domain, remainder taken from reference TRBV12-5 and TRBJ1-5, is DARVTQTPRHKVTEMGQEVTMRCQPILGHNTVFWYRQTMMQGLELLAYFRNRAPLDDSGMPKDRFSAEMPDATLATLKIQPSEPRDSAVYFCASGLARTGSNQPQHFGDGTRLSIL.

The rearrangement uses TRBV7-2 and TRBJ2-3; 11 positions match TRBD2. Germline CDR1 is SGHTA and CDR2 is FQGNSA. V lost 5 bases and J lost 6; bases outside the gene matches: 13. The CDR3 has 17 amino acids. In DNA, the CDR3 is TGTGCCAGCAGCAACCGCCTAGCGGGGGGCCTCTTCGATACGCAGTATTTT. Encoded protein: CASSNRLAGGLFDTQYF. Full variable domain (outside the CDR3, taken from reference TRBV7-2 and TRBJ2-3): GAGVSQSPSNKVTEKGKDVELRCDPISGHTALYWYRQSLGQGLEFLIYFQGNSAPDKSGLPSDRFSAERTGGSVSTLTIQRTQQEDSAVYLCASSNRLAGGLFDTQYFGPGTRLTVL.

Ten or more counts support this clonotype. The V call is TRBV12-3 or TRBV12-4, the J call TRBJ1-1; D gene ambiguous. This CDR3 comprises 15 residues. The V and J ends lost 4 bases and 4 bases respectively, with 16 bases between them. The CDR3 region has the DNA TGTGCCAGCAGTTCGCCGAGGGCCTGGGGCACTGAAGCTTTCTTT. Residues: CASSSPRAWGTEAFF.

This clonotype was detected ten times or more. The chain combines TRBV12-3 or TRBV12-4 with TRBJ1-1, with D unresolved. V was pared by 0 bases and J by 8 bases, with 4 bases between. The CDR3 runs to 11 residues. The CDR3 protein is CASSLAIEAFF. Written as DNA, the CDR3 is TGTGCCAGCAGTTTAGCTATAGAAGCTTTCTTT.

This clonotype appeared many times. V usage is TRBV11-2 and J usage is TRBJ2-1; 10 bases are a match to TRBD2. The V gene's germline CDR1 is SGHAT and CDR2 FQNNGV. This CDR3 comprises 17 residues. Trimming took 0 bases from V and 0 from J; bases not matched to a gene: 2. CDR3 nucleotide sequence: TGTGCCAGCAGCTTAGAACTAGCGGGGACCTCCTACAATGAGCAGTTCTTC. It is translated as CASSLELAGTSYNEQFF.

This clonotype has ten or more counts. V is TRBV28 and J is TRBJ2-2; D might be TRBD1 (6 bases). Per the germline V gene, CDR1 is MDHEN and CDR2 is SYDVKM. The CDR3 has 13 amino acids. V was trimmed by 5 bases and J by 6 bases, leaving 10 bases between them. This CDR3 reads CASSTGFAGELFF. The CDR3 DNA reads as TGTGCCAGCAGTACAGGGTTCGCCGGGGAGCTGTTTTTT.

This clonotype was picked up many times. The rearrangement joins TRBV7-9 to TRBJ1-2; weak D call: TRBD1 (6 bases). Trimming shortened V by 5 bases and J by 8 bases, and 15 bases separated the two germline ends. CDR1 is SEHNR and CDR2 is FQNEAQ in the germline V gene (reference sequence). This CDR3 contains 13 residues. In nucleotides, the CDR3 is TGTGCCAGCAGCCGGTACAGGGAGGAAGGCTACACCTTC. Translating it yields CASSRYREEGYTF.

This clonotype was recorded a few times. The chain joins TRBV20-1 to TRBJ2-1, with TRBD1 identical over 8 bases. The trim removed 6 bases at V and 7 bases at J, leaving 8 bases unmatched. The CDR3 covers 13 residues. Per the germline V gene, CDR1 is DFQATT and CDR2 is SNEGSKA (reference sequence). This chain's CDR3 is CSAAGTGINEQFF. In DNA, the CDR3 is TGCAGTGCCGCGGGGACAGGAATAAATGAGCAGTTCTTC.